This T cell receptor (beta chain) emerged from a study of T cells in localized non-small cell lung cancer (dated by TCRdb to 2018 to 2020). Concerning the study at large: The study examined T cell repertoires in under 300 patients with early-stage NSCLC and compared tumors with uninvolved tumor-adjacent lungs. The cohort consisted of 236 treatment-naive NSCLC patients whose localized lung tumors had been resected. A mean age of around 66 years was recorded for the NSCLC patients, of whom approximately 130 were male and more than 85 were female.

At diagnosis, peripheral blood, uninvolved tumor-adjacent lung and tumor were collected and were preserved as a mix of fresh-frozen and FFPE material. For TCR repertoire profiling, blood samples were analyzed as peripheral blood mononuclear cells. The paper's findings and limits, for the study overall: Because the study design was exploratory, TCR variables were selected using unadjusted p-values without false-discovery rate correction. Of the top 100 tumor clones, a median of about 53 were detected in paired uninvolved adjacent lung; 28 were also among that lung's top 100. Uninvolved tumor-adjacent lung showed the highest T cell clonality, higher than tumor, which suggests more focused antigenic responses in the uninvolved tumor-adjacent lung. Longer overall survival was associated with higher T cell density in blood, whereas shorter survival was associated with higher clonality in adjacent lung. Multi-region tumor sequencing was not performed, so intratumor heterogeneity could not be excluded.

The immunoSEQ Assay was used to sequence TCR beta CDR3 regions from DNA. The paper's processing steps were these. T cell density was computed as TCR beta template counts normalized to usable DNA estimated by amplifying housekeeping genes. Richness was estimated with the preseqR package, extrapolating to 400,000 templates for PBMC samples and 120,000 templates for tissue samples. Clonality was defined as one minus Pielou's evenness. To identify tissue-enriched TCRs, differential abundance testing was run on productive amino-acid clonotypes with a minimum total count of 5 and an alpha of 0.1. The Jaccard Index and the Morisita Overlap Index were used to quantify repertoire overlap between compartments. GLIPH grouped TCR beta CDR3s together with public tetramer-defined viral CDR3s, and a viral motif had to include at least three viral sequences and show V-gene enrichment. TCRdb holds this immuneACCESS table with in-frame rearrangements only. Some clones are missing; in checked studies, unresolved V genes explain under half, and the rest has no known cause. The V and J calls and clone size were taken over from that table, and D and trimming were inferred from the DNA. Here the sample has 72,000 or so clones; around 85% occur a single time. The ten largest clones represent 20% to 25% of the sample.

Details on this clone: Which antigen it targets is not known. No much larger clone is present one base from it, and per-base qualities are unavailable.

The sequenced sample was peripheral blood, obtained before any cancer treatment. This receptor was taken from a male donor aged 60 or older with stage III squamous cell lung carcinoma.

The CDR3 region has the sequence CASSLVVQSNQPQHF. The sequenced DNA: TGTGCCAGCAGCTTGGTCGTCCAGAGCAATCAGCCCCAGCATTTT. The rearrangement combines TRBV5-5 with TRBJ1-5, with the D gene not clear enough to name. The CDR3, cysteine through phenylalanine, is 15 amino acids long. Only the CDR3 part of the read is kept: 45 bases, read in frame from the first base. For CDR1 and CDR2, the germline V gene (reference sequence) lists SGHKS and YYEKEE. V is pared back by 0 bases and J by 1 base, with 8 bases lying between the germline termini.